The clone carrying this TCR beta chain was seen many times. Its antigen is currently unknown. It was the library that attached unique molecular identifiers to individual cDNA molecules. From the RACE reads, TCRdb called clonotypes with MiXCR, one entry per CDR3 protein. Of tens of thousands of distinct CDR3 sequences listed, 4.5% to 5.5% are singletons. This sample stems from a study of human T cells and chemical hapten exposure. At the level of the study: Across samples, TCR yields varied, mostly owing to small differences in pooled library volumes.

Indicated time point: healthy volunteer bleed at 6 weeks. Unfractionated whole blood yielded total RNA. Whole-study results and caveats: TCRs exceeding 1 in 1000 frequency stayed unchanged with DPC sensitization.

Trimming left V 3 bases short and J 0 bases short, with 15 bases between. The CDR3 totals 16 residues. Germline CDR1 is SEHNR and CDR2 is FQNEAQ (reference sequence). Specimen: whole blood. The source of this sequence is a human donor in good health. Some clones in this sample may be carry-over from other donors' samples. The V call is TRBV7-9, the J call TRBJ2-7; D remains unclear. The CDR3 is CASSLDRAHFSYEQYF. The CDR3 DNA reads TGTGCCAGCAGCTTGGATCGGGCCCACTTCTCCTACGAGCAGTACTTC.